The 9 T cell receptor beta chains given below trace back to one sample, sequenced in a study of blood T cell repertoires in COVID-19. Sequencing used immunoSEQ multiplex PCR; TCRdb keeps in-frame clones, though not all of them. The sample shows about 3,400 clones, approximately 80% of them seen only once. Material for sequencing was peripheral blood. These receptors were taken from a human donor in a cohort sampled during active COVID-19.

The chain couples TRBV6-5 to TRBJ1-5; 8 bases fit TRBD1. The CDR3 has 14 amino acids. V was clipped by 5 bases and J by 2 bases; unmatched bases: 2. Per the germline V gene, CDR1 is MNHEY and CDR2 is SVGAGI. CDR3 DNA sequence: TGTGCCAGCAGTCTGGGACAGGGCAATCAGCCCCAGCATTTT. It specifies CASSLGQGNQPQHF.

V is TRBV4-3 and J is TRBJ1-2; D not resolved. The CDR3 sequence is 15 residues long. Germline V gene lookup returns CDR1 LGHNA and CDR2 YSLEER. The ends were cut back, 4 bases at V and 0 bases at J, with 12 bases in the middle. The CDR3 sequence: CASSPSTGTNYGYTF. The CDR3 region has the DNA TGCGCCAGCAGCCCCTCGACGGGGACTAACTATGGCTACACCTTC.

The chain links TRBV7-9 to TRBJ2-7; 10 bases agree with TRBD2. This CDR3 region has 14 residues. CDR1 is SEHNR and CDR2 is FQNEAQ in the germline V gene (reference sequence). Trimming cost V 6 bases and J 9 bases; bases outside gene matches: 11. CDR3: CASSLTSGQLGQYF. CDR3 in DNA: TGTGCCAGCAGTTTGACTAGCGGGCAGCTGGGGCAGTACTTC.

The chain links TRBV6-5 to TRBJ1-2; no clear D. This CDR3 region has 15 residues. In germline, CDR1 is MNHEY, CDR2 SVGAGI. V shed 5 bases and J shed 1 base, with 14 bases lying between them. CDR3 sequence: CASSPRHNFNYGYTF. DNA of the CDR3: TGTGCCAGCAGTCCCCGACACAATTTTAACTATGGCTACACCTTC.

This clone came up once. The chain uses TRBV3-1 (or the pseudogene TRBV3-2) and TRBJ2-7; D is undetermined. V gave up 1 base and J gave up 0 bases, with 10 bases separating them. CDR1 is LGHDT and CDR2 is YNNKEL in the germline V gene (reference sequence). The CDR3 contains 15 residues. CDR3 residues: CASSQAPLSSYEQYF. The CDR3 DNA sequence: TGTGCCAGCAGCCAAGCCCCCCTGAGCTCCTACGAGCAGTACTTC.

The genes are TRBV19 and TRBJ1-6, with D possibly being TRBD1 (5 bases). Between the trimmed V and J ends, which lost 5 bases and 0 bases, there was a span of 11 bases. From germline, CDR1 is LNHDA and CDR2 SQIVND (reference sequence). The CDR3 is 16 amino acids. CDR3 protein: CASSAAGNSYNSPLHF. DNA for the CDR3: TGTGCCAGTAGTGCCGCAGGGAACTCCTATAATTCACCCCTCCACTTT.

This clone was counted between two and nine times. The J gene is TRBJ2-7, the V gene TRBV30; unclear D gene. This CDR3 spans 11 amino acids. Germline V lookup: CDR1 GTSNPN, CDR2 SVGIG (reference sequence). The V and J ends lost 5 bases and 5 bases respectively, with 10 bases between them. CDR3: CAWGVVNEQYF. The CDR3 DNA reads TGTGCCTGGGGGGTAGTAAACGAGCAGTACTTC.

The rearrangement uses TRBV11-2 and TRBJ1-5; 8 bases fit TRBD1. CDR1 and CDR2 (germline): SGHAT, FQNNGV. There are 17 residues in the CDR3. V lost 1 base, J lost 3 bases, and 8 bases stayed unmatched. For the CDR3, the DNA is TGTGCCAGCAGCTTAGCGGCAGGGGGCGTCACCAATCAGCCCCAGCATTTT. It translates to CASSLAAGGVTNQPQHF.

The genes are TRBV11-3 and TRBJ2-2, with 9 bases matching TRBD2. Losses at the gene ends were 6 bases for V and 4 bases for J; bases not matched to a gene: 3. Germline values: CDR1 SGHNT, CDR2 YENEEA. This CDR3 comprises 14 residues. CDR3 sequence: CASSPAGGTGELFF. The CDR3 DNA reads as TGTGCCAGCAGTCCAGCGGGGGGCACCGGGGAGCTGTTTTTT.